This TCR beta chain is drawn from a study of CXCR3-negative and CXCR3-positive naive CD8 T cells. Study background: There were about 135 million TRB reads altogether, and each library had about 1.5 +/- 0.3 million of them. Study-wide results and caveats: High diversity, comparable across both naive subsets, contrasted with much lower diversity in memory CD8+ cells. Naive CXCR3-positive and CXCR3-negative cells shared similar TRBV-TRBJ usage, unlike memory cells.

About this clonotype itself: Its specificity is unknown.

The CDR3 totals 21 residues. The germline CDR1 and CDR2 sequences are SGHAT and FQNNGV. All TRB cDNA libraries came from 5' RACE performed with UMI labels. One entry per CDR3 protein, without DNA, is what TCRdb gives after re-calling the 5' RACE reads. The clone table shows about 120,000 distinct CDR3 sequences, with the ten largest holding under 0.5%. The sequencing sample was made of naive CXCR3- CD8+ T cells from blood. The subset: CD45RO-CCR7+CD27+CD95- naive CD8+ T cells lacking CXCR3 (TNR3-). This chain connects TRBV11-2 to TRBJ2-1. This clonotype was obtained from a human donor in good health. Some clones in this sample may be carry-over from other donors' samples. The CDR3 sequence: CASSLRRAEEVGIGRYNEQFF.